This section outlines one T cell receptor (beta chain) sequence together with its context. Antigen: not known. This sample was included in a study of T cell responses to AZD1222 COVID-19 vaccine. Study-wide results and limits: Only 6 or 7 AZD1222 recipients tested seropositive at baseline. At 160-218 and 743-854, vaccine-associated CD4 TCRs were dominant, and they spanned spike.

The method was immunoSEQ multiplex PCR; TCRdb's version includes in-frame clones alone and lacks a portion of them. Here the sample spans around 130,000 clones, roughly 90% being singletons. This CDR3 spans 11 amino acids. Trimming took off 4 bases at V and 3 bases at J, with 3 bases between the two ends. Germline CDR1 and CDR2: SGHTA and FQGTGA. This receptor was obtained from an adult in good health. The sequencing used peripheral blood, collected on day 0 of AZD1222 vaccination. This chain links TRBV7-3 with TRBJ2-5, with no clear D. Here the CDR3 reads CASSSKETQYF. In DNA, the CDR3 is TGTGCCAGCAGCTCAAAAGAGACCCAGTACTTC.